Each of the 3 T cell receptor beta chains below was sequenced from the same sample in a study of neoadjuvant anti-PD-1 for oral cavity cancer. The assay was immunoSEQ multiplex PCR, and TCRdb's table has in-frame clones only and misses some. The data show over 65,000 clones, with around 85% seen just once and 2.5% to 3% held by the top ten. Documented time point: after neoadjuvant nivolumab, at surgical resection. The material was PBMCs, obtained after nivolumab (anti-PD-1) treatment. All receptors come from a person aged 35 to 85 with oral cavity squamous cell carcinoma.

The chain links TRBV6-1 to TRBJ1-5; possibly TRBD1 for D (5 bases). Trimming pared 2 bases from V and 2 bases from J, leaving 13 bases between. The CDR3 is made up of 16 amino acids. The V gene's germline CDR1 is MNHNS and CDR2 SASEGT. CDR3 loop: CASSEWGGSRNQPQHF. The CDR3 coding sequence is TGTGCCAGCAGTGAATGGGGGGGGTCCCGCAATCAGCCCCAGCATTTT.

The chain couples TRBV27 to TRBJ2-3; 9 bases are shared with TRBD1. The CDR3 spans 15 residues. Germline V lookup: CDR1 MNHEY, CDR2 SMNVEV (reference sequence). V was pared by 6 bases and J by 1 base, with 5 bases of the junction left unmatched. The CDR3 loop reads CASSLQGAGTDTQYF. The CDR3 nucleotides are TGTGCCAGCAGCTTACAGGGGGCAGGCACAGATACGCAGTATTTT.

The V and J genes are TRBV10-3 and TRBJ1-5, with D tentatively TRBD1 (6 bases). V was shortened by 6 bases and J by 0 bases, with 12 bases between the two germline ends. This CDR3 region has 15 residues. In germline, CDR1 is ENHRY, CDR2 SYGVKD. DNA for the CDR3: TGTGCCATCAGCCCGACAGGTTATAGCAATCAGCCCCAGCATTTT. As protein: CAISPTGYSNQPQHF.